Sequencing of this TCR beta chain was carried out in a study of spatial heterogeneity in lung cancer. In the study overall: Raw reads showed each unique TCR and UMI combination turning up more than ten times on average. Study results and caveats: Blood contained ubiquitous expanded tumor TCRs more at resection than at follow-up.

This clonotype appeared many times. As yet, its antigen is unknown. TCRdb redid the calling of the 5' RACE reads with MiXCR, one entry per CDR3 protein. Here the sample spans about 92,000 distinct CDR3 sequences, roughly 12% being singletons. The CDR3 extends over 17 amino acids. Germline CDR1 SGHRS, CDR2 YFSETQ. V lost 0 bases and J lost 0; bases outside the gene matches: 5. Time point noted: sample taken at primary tumor resection. Whole RNA from tumor, nontumor lung or frozen PBMC was sequenced unsorted. This specimen consisted of PBMCs, obtained at surgery. This clonotype was obtained from a male donor with early-stage non-small cell lung cancer. The chain employs TRBV5-1 and TRBJ2-2, with TRBD1 identical over 7 bases. CDR3 residues: CASSLGRTGANTGELFF. The CDR3, as DNA: TGCGCCAGCAGCTTGGGACGGACAGGCGCGAACACCGGGGAGCTGTTTTTT.